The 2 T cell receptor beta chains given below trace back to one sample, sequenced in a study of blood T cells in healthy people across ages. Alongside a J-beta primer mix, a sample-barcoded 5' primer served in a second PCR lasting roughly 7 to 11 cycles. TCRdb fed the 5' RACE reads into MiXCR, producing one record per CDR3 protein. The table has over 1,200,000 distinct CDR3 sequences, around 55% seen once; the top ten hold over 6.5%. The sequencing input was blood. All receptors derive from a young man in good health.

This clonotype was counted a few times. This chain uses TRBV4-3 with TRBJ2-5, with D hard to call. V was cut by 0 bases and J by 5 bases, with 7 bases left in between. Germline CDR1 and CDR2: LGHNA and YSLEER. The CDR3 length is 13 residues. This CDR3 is CASSQDTMETQYF. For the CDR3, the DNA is TGCGCCAGCAGCCAAGATACAATGGAGACCCAGTACTTC.

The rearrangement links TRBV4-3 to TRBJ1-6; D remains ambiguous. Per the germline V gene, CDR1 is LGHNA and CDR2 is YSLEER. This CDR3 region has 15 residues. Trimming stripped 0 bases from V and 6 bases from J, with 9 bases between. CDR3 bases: TGCGCCAGCAGCCAAGAAGGAGTGAGTAATTCACCCCTCCACTTT. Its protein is CASSQEGVSNSPLHF.